A selection of T cell receptor beta chains follows, all from one sample in a study of T-cell reconstitution after alpha-beta-depleted transplantation in children. One entry per CDR3 protein, called by TCRdb with MiXCR from the PCR reads. In the table there are about 610,000 distinct CDR3 sequences, approximately 10% of which are singletons. Sequencing was performed on PBMCs from the stem cell graft donor, taken from the stem cell graft. Receptors originate from a human donor who donated a stem cell graft to a child with acute myeloid leukemia. Both conserved end residues are trimmed from each CDR3. A D gene is named only where the DNA matches it firmly. Clone size is shown for a subset of rows, as once, few, many or a class of expanded clone.

>TRBV10-3|NA|many
AISVGDNEKLF
>TRBV7-9|TRBD2|once
ASSFPAGAETQY
>TRBV29-1|TRBD2|NA
SGALSGTQY
>TRBV28|NA|NA
ASRRRFATYEQF
>TRBV25-1|NA|once
ASSALRDLVGYT
>TRBV6-2/TRBV6-3|TRBD2|many
ATAYRLAGTDTQY
>TRBV5-1|NA|NA
ASSLMENEQF
>TRBV12-3/TRBV12-4|NA|few
ASRKGGTDTQY
>TRBV20-1|NA|few
SASGDRFGGYT
>TRBV11-2|TRBD2|few
ASSLGVAGEFEQF
>TRBV20-1|NA|NA
SASQLLGHNEQF
>TRBV12-3/TRBV12-4|NA|NA
ASVLAGGSPLH
>TRBV11-1|TRBD2|NA
ASSLAQGAGGIFRGDTQY
>TRBV7-2|NA|NA
ASSLLGGGGANVLT
>TRBV6-1|NA|NA
ASSRNRDIGAGV
>TRBV12-3/TRBV12-4|TRBD2|few
ASSFRTSGSLEQF
>TRBV18|TRBD1|NA
ASSRQGWDNEQF
>TRBV27|TRBD1|few
ASSSLPGQGAEQY
>TRBV27|NA|few
ASSQSGATGELF
>TRBV6-5|NA|many
ASSYSSGVQETQY
>TRBV5-1|NA|few
ASSPQGSTGYT
>TRBV5-1|NA|NA
ASSLDRLGEQF
>TRBV3-1|NA|few
ASSQASARMDNEQF
>TRBV25-1|TRBD2|NA
ASSAGGPPYNEQF
>TRBV5-5|TRBD1|few
ASSSEGQGYEQY
>TRBV29-1|NA|few
SVAETLGDSPLH
>TRBV5-1|TRBD2|NA
ASSTRTSGSSNEQF
>TRBV9|NA|few
ASSVTGNEQF
>TRBV6-1|NA|few
ASVRQTSSYNEQF
>TRBV18|TRBD1|NA
ASQKSGGGGPEAF
>TRBV20-1|TRBD2|NA
SAVAGSLYEQY
>TRBV20-1|TRBD2|NA
SARGLAGDNPYEQY
>TRBV25-1|NA|many
ASSEWQGNTGELF
>TRBV12-3/TRBV12-4|NA|NA
ASSLRGSPQGYGYT
>TRBV7-9|NA|NA
ASSLEAGGLSEQF
>TRBV20-1|NA|few
SATERRGSGTQY
>TRBV9|NA|many
ASSAENTETQY
>TRBV20-1|NA|NA
SATQGVIYEQY
>TRBV18|TRBD1|NA
ASSPLPGQGASGNTGELF
>TRBV29-1|NA|many
SALVHSYEQY
>TRBV24-1|NA|many
ATSDPIGQTDTQY
>TRBV7-2|TRBD1|many
ASSLSQGAIQPQH